This note documents a single TCR beta chain sequence. The antigen remains undetermined. Each CDR3 protein is one row after TCRdb ran MiXCR on the RT-PCR reads. The profile shows hundreds of thousands of distinct CDR3 sequences, roughly 14% of them singletons. This sample was included in a study of response to subunit inactivated influenza vaccine. Regarding the study as a whole: It was the authors' suggestion that each seasonal influenza vaccination recruits few new T cells.

The V and J ends lost 7 bases and 5 bases, in that order; junction bases with no gene match: 14. This CDR3 contains 16 residues. CDR1 is MDHEN and CDR2 is SYDVKM in the germline V gene. The chain is built from TRBV28 and TRBJ1-2; 9 bases are a match to TRBD1. The clonotype originates from a middle-aged man who received an inactivated influenza vaccine. The input for sequencing was PBMCs from blood, taken 11 to 12 days after vaccination. CDR3 coding DNA: TGTGCCAGCAACCGGGACAGGGTCTATCCTTCTTATGGCTACACCTTC. Protein product: CASNRDRVYPSYGYTF.